The clone carrying this T cell receptor beta chain was observed at least ten times. TCRdb independently ran MiXCR on the PCR reads; one entry per CDR3 protein. The sample lists approximately 500,000 distinct CDR3 sequences; over 20% were seen once. The data were obtained in a study of molecular identifiers for immune sequencing clone quantification. Trimming stripped 2 bases from V and 4 bases from J, with 9 bases between. Germline CDR1 is LNHDA and CDR2 is SQIVND (reference sequence). The CDR3 runs 15 residues. The chain links TRBV19 to TRBJ2-6; D gene unclear. Material for sequencing was naive CD8+ T cells from blood, with Jurkat cell RNA spiked in. Subset described: FACS-sorted CD8+CD4-CCR7+CD45RA+ naive T cells. The sequence came from a human donor in good health. Some libraries in this study had Jurkat cell RNA spiked in. CDR3 amino acids: CASSIWAHGANVLTF. The CDR3 bases are TGTGCCAGTAGTATATGGGCGCACGGGGCCAACGTCCTGACTTTC. The variable domain in full, with the rest retrieved from reference TRBV19 and TRBJ2-6, is DGGITQSPKYLFRKEGQNVTLSCEQNLNHDAMYWYRQDPGQGLRLIYYSQIVNDFQKGDIAEGYSVSREKKESFPLTVTSAQKNPTAFYLCASSIWAHGANVLTFGAGSRLTVL.